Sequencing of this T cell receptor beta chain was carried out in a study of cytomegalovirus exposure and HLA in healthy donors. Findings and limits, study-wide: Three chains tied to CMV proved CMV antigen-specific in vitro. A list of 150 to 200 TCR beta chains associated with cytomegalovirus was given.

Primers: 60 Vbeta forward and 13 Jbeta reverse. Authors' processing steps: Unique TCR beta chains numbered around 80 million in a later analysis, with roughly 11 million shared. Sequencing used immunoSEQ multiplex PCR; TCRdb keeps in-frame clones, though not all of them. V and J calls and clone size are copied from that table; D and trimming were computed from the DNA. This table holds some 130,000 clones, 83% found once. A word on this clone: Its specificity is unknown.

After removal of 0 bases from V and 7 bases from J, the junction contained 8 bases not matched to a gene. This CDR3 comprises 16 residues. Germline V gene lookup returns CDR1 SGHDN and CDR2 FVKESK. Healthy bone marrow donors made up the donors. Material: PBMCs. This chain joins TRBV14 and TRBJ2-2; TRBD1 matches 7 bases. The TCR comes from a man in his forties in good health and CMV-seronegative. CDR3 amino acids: CASSQDFRGPSGELFF. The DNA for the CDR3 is TGTGCCAGCAGCCAAGATTTTAGGGGGCCCAGCGGGGAGCTGTTTTTT.